The 4 T cell receptor beta chains below all came from one sample that was sequenced in a study of shared clonotypes between healthy human individuals. Data came from immunoSEQ multiplex PCR; TCRdb stores just in-frame clones and leaves some out. The sample contains a few hundred thousand clones, over 65% of which appear only once. Sample: memory CD4+ T cells sorted from blood. Subset: CD45RA-negative fraction. These receptor sequences come from a man aged 25-45 years in good health.

To note about this clone: This sample also contains other DNA sequences that code for the same CDR3. The V gene is TRBV5-1, the J gene TRBJ2-7; D is uncertain. V lost 2 bases to trimming and J lost 0 bases, with 9 bases between them. CDR1 and CDR2 (germline): SGHRS, YFSETQ. This CDR3 is built from 14 residues. CDR3 in amino acids: CASSLDGPSYEQYF. In DNA, the CDR3 is TGCGCCAGCAGCTTAGACGGTCCCTCCTACGAGCAGTACTTC.

V gene TRBV5-4 combines with J gene TRBJ2-3, with 7 bases aligning to TRBD1. V was pared by 4 bases and J by 6 bases, with 14 bases of the junction left unmatched. The CDR3 runs 16 residues. CDR1 and CDR2 (germline): SGHNT, YYREEE (reference sequence). CDR3 amino acids: CASSARSTGYVDTQYF. DNA for the CDR3: TGTGCCAGCAGCGCCCGATCGACAGGGTATGTGGATACGCAGTATTTT.

The chain carries TRBV30 and TRBJ2-7; 9 bases match TRBD1. The CDR3 consists of 13 residues. Losses at the gene ends were 6 bases for V and 5 bases for J; bases not matched to a gene: 8. In germline, CDR1 is GTSNPN, CDR2 SVGIG (reference sequence). In DNA form, the CDR3 reads TGTGCCTGTCCGGGACAGGGTAGTCACGAGCAGTACTTC. It specifies CACPGQGSHEQYF.

The chain couples TRBV2 to TRBJ2-1, with 10 bases aligning to TRBD2. V shed 3 bases and J 7 bases; nucleotides not matched to a gene: 6. The CDR3 is made up of 15 amino acids. Germline-derived CDR1 and CDR2 are SNHLY and FYNNEI. The CDR3 loop is CASSDYRSGRNEQFF. CDR3 sequence (DNA): TGTGCCAGCAGTGACTACCGTAGCGGGAGGAATGAGCAGTTCTTC. Complete variable domain (other parts from reference TRBV2 and TRBJ2-1): EPEVTQTPSHQVTQMGQEVILRCVPISNHLYFYWYRQILGQKVEFLVSFYNNEISEKSEIFDDQFSVERPDGSNFTLKIRSTKLEDSAMYFCASSDYRSGRNEQFFGPGTRLTVL.